The rows below give T cell receptor beta chains drawn from one sample of a study of T cells of healthy individuals. TCRdb processed the 5' RACE reads anew with MiXCR; each CDR3 protein has one entry. The sample carries about 60,000 distinct CDR3 sequences, about a sixth recorded once. The receptor set was obtained from a human donor in good health. Both conserved end residues are part of each CDR3. D genes are given only for firm matches. A clone size is listed for some rows: how often the clone was seen (once, few, many), or a class if it is expanded.

d_call: .
j_call: TRBJ2-1
v_call: TRBV15
clone_size: .
cdr3_nt: TGTGCCACCAGCAGAGAACGAACTTACAATGAGCAGTTCTTC
cdr3_aa: CATSRERTYNEQFF

d_call: .
j_call: TRBJ2-5
v_call: TRBV7-6
clone_size: few
cdr3_nt: TGTGCCAGCAGCTTGATGAAGACCCAGTACTTC
cdr3_aa: CASSLMKTQYF

d_call: .
j_call: TRBJ2-1
v_call: TRBV12-3/TRBV12-4
clone_size: .
cdr3_nt: TGTGCCAGCAGTTTAGCGGACCCCTCGGAGCAGTTCTTC
cdr3_aa: CASSLADPSEQFF

d_call: TRBD1
j_call: TRBJ2-7
v_call: TRBV7-3
clone_size: .
cdr3_nt: TGTGCCAGCAGCCAAGGGGACAGGAACGAGCAGTACTTC
cdr3_aa: CASSQGDRNEQYF

d_call: .
j_call: TRBJ1-3
v_call: TRBV12-5
clone_size: many
cdr3_nt: TGTGCTAGTGGGACAGGTCTAGCTGGAAACACCATATATTTT
cdr3_aa: CASGTGLAGNTIYF

d_call: .
j_call: TRBJ2-4
v_call: TRBV11-2
clone_size: once
cdr3_nt: TGTGCCAGCACAGAAGGTCAGGGGATAAACATTCAGTACTTC
cdr3_aa: CASTEGQGINIQYF

d_call: TRBD1
j_call: TRBJ1-6
v_call: TRBV7-2
clone_size: many
cdr3_nt: TGTGCCAGCAGCTTAGCAAGGACAGGGGCTTCACCCCTCCACTTT
cdr3_aa: CASSLARTGASPLHF

d_call: TRBD1
j_call: TRBJ2-7
v_call: TRBV25-1
clone_size: .
cdr3_nt: TGTGCCAGCAGTGATATGGACAGGGACCGCTACGAGCAGTACTTC
cdr3_aa: CASSDMDRDRYEQYF

d_call: TRBD2
j_call: TRBJ2-1
v_call: TRBV14
clone_size: .
cdr3_nt: TGTGCCAGCAGCAAAGGACTAGCGGTTGAGCAGTTCTTC
cdr3_aa: CASSKGLAVEQFF

d_call: TRBD2
j_call: TRBJ2-3
v_call: TRBV27
clone_size: many
cdr3_nt: TGTGCCAGCAGTTGGGGGCCGGGGGGGCCCACAGATACGCAGTATTTT
cdr3_aa: CASSWGPGGPTDTQYF

d_call: .
j_call: TRBJ1-4
v_call: TRBV15
clone_size: many
cdr3_nt: TGTGCCACCAGCAGAGATACAGGGTATAATGAAAAACTGTTTTTT
cdr3_aa: CATSRDTGYNEKLFF

d_call: TRBD1
j_call: TRBJ2-1
v_call: TRBV5-1
clone_size: .
cdr3_nt: TGCGCCAGCAGCGTTATACTCGGGACAGCCCCATACAATGAGCAGTTCTTC
cdr3_aa: CASSVILGTAPYNEQFF